This TCR beta chain was sequenced during a study of cytomegalovirus exposure and HLA in healthy donors. On this clone itself: The antigen remains undetermined.

Study outcomes and limitations: Accurate prediction of most subjects' HLA-A and HLA-B alleles from TCR beta sequences was reported. Many donors carried some public TCRs, although rarity characterized most TCR sequences. Cytomegalovirus association was assigned to around 150 TCR beta chains. Some V segments, TRBV6-2 and TRBV6-3 among them, were indistinguishable and were therefore excluded.

CDR3 length: 14 amino acids. V gave up 0 bases and J gave up 6 bases, with 9 bases separating them. CDR1 and CDR2 from the germline V gene are SGHTA and FQGNSA. With 60 Vbeta and 13 Jbeta primers, the PCR was carried out. The protocol was immunoSEQ multiplex PCR, while the TCRdb copy is restricted to in-frame clones and leaves out a portion. This table holds 130,000 or so clones, approximately 82% found once. The rearrangement joins TRBV7-2 to TRBJ1-5; D may be TRBD1 (5 bases). Sequenced material: PBMCs. The clonotype comes from a man aged 35 to 55 in good health and CMV-seronegative. This chain's CDR3 is CASSLAGGTQPQHF. CDR3 sequence (DNA): TGTGCCAGCAGCTTAGCTGGAGGGACTCAGCCCCAGCATTTT. The complete variable domain, with remaining parts taken from reference TRBV7-2 and TRBJ1-5, reads GAGVSQSPSNKVTEKGKDVELRCDPISGHTALYWYRQSLGQGLEFLIYFQGNSAPDKSGLPSDRFSAERTGGSVSTLTIQRTQQEDSAVYLCASSLAGGTQPQHFGDGTRLSIL.